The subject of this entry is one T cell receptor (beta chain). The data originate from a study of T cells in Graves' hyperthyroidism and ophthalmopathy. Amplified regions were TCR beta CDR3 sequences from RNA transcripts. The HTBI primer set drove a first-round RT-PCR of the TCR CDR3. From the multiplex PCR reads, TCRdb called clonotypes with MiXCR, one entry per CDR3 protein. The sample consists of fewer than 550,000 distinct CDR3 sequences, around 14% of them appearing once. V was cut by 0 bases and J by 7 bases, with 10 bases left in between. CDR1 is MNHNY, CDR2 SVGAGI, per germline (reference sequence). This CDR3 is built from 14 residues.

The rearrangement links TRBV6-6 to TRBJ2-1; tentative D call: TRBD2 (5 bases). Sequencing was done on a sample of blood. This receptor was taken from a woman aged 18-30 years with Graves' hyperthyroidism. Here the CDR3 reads CASSYSSGLNEQFF. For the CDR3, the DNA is TGTGCCAGCAGTTACTCTTCGGGGTTGAATGAGCAGTTCTTC.